The 28 T cell receptor beta chains in this list originate from one sample, sequenced in a study of cytomegalovirus exposure and HLA in healthy donors. The PCR ran on 60 Vbeta and 13 Jbeta primers. Assay: immunoSEQ multiplex PCR; the TCRdb copy retains only in-frame clones and omits some. In the table there are about 54,000 clones, around 82% of which are singletons. The sample consisted of PBMCs. These receptors all come from a female donor in good health and CMV-seronegative.

The chain couples TRBV7-9 to TRBJ1-1, with D unresolved. Germline V gene sequence: CDR1 SEHNR, CDR2 FQNEAQ (reference sequence). The CDR3 totals 11 residues. The CDR3 DNA is TGTGAAAGCAGCATACGACTCGAAGCTTTCTTT. Encoded protein: CESSIRLEAFF.

This clone was counted a few times. The chain combines TRBV6-4 with TRBJ1-2, with D possibly TRBD1 on 5 matching bases. With 0 bases removed from V and 8 bases from J, the gap between germline ends came to 10 bases. Germline lookup yields CDR1 MRHNA and CDR2 SNTAGT. The CDR3 is 13 amino acids. The CDR3 sequence is CASSDSRQGGYTF. CDR3 nucleotide sequence: TGTGCCAGCAGTGACTCACGGCAGGGCGGCTACACCTTC.

The J gene is TRBJ1-1, the V gene TRBV6-6; unclear D gene. V was shortened by 10 bases and J by 7 bases, with 25 bases between the two germline ends. CDR1 is MNHNY, CDR2 SVGAGI, per germline (reference sequence). The CDR3 is 15 residues long. CDR3 in DNA: TGTGCCACCGAGCCCCGCATAGAACAGAAAATTGAAGCTTTCTTT. It translates to CATEPRIEQKIEAFF.

V is TRBV2 and J is TRBJ1-5, with D possibly being TRBD1 (6 bases). The CDR3 loop spans 14 amino acids. Trimming stripped 2 bases from V and 8 bases from J, with 13 bases between. CDR1 and CDR2 from the germline V gene are SNHLY and FYNNEI. CDR3 sequence reads: CASSEWGGAEPQHF. Written as DNA, the CDR3 is TGTGCCAGCAGTGAATGGGGGGGCGCGGAGCCCCAGCATTTT.

The chain combines TRBV29-1 with TRBJ1-4, with D unclear. Germline CDR1 reads SQVTM; CDR2 reads ANQGSEA. The CDR3 is 13 residues long. The CDR3 loop is CSAGGATNEKLFF. CDR3 nucleotides: TGCAGTGCAGGTGGCGCAACTAATGAAAAACTGTTTTTT.

This rearrangement joins TRBV7-9 to TRBJ2-5, with a tentative D call TRBD1 (6 bases). Germline assignment: CDR1 SEHNR and CDR2 FQNEAQ (reference sequence). This CDR3 region has 17 residues. With 5 bases removed from V and 3 bases from J, the gap between germline ends came to 22 bases. CDR3 amino acids: CASSRIRDTQLKETQYF. The DNA of the CDR3 is TGTGCCAGCAGCAGGATCCGGGACACACAGCTGAAAGAGACCCAGTACTTC.

The CDR3 sequence: CATSRDRGSAKNIQYF. For the CDR3, the DNA is TGTGCCACCAGCAGAGATCGGGGTTCAGCCAAAAACATTCAGTACTTC. The chain has TRBV15 and TRBJ2-4; D might be TRBD2 (5 bases). This CDR3 contains 16 residues. V gave up 0 bases and J gave up 0 bases, with 9 bases separating them. Germline V CDR1 and CDR2: LNHNV, YYDKDF (reference sequence).

The gene calls are TRBV27 and TRBJ2-3; 7 bases align to TRBD1. Germline CDR1 reads MNHEY; CDR2 reads SMNVEV (reference sequence). This CDR3 spans 16 amino acids. The V and J ends lost 2 bases and 2 bases, in that order; junction bases with no gene match: 7. In nucleotides, the CDR3 is TGTGCCAGCAGTTTAAGGTGGGGACAGTCCACAGATACGCAGTATTTT. Translating it yields CASSLRWGQSTDTQYF.

This clone was seen a handful of times. This sequence joins TRBV12-5 and TRBJ2-2; D gene ambiguous. The V end was cut by 5 bases, the J end by 3 bases, with 4 bases between. The CDR3 totals 12 residues. The germline gives CDR1 LGHNT, CDR2 FRNRAP. The CDR3 sequence is CASGPYTGELFF. DNA of the CDR3: TGTGCTAGTGGTCCTTACACCGGGGAGCTGTTTTTT.

The genes are TRBV5-4 and TRBJ1-4, with D maybe TRBD1 (5 bases). Trimming removed 4 bases at V and 8 bases at J, with 15 bases between. Per germline, CDR1 SGHNT and CDR2 YYREEE (reference sequence). The CDR3 is 14 amino acids. CDR3 sequence: CASSRGREEEKLFF. CDR3 DNA: TGTGCCAGCAGCCGGGGCAGGGAGGAAGAAAAACTGTTTTTT.

The chain is built from TRBV6-1 and TRBJ2-7, with D maybe TRBD2 (6 bases). With 3 bases removed from V and 1 base from J, the gap between germline ends came to 10 bases. This CDR3 region has 14 residues. CDR1 and CDR2 from the germline V gene are MNHNS and SASEGT. The CDR3 loop is CASSEVGLSYEQYF. The CDR3 DNA sequence: TGTGCCAGCAGTGAGGTGGGACTTTCCTACGAGCAGTACTTC.

The chain links TRBV27 to TRBJ1-5, with D tentatively TRBD1 (5 bases). This CDR3 has 14 residues. Trimming removed 6 bases at V and 7 bases at J, with 16 bases between. CDR1 is MNHEY, CDR2 SMNVEV, per germline (reference sequence). CDR3 in amino acids: CASRATDGNQPQHF. CDR3 in DNA: TGTGCCAGCAGGGCGACAGATGGGAACCAGCCCCAGCATTTT.

This clone was observed a single time. J is TRBJ1-1 and V is TRBV5-1; D perhaps matches TRBD1 (5 bases). CDR3 length: 19 amino acids. The germline gives CDR1 SGHRS, CDR2 YFSETQ. Deletions cut 3 bases from V and 4 bases from J, with 28 bases between. CDR3 in DNA: TGCGCCAGCAGCTATCCAAGCTTGGCTATCCAGGGTGGGCGCACTGAAGCTTTCTTT. Its translation: CASSYPSLAIQGGRTEAFF.

V and J are TRBV2 and TRBJ2-5; D perhaps matches TRBD1 (6 bases). The CDR3 is made up of 16 amino acids. With 8 bases removed from V and 1 base from J, the gap between germline ends came to 20 bases. Per the germline V gene, CDR1 is SNHLY and CDR2 is FYNNEI. CDR3 sequence: CASLDPYRAFQETQYF. Here the CDR3 DNA reads TGTGCCAGCTTGGACCCTTACAGGGCGTTCCAAGAGACCCAGTACTTC.

In its sample, this clone was seen a few times. The gene calls are TRBV30 and TRBJ2-6; 7 positions agree with TRBD1. With V trimmed by 0 bases and J by 0 bases, 2 bases remained unmatched. CDR3 length: 16 amino acids. Germline CDR1 GTSNPN, CDR2 SVGIG (reference sequence). The CDR3 DNA sequence: TGTGCCTGGAGTGTAGGGGGCAGCTCTGGGGCCAACGTCCTGACTTTC. Encoded protein: CAWSVGGSSGANVLTF.

The rearrangement joins TRBV6-5 to TRBJ2-7; D perhaps matches TRBD2 (7 bases). Germline V gene data show CDR1 as MNHEY and CDR2 as SVGAGI. The CDR3 is made up of 15 amino acids. The V gene lost 0 bases and the J gene lost 2 bases, with 11 bases spanning the gap. CDR3 loop: CASSYSFGGPYEQYF. In nucleotides, the CDR3 is TGTGCCAGCAGTTACTCGTTCGGGGGGCCCTACGAGCAGTACTTC.

V usage is TRBV19 and J usage is TRBJ1-1, with unresolved D. This CDR3 spans 11 amino acids. Germline loops: CDR1 LNHDA, CDR2 SQIVND (reference sequence). Between the trimmed V and J ends, which lost 8 bases and 10 bases, there was a span of 14 bases. The CDR3 DNA follows: TGTGCCAGTTTTCACGGTGTCACAGCTTTCTTT. It is translated as CASFHGVTAFF.

The chain couples TRBV5-1 to TRBJ1-2, with D maybe TRBD1 (6 bases). CDR3 length equals 16 residues. The germline V gene encodes CDR1 SGHRS and CDR2 YFSETQ. With 4 bases removed from V and 10 bases from J, the gap between germline ends came to 26 bases. The CDR3 region is CASSPGQSISGELYTF. The CDR3 DNA follows: TGCGCCAGCAGCCCAGGACAGAGTATCTCCGGAGAGCTCTACACCTTC. The variable domain in full, completed from reference TRBV5-1 and TRBJ1-2, reads KAGVTQTPRYLIKTRGQQVTLSCSPISGHRSVSWYQQTPGQGLQFLFEYFSETQRNKGNFPGRFSGRQFSNSRSEMNVSTLELGDSALYLCASSPGQSISGELYTFGSGTRLTVV.

The rearrangement uses TRBV7-2 and TRBJ1-1; D unresolved. The CDR3 covers 14 residues. Looked up from germline, CDR1 is SGHTA and CDR2 is FQGNSA. The V gene lost 3 bases and the J gene lost 4 bases, with 12 bases spanning the gap. The CDR3 nucleotides read TGTGCCAGCAGCTTTCCAAGGCCGGGCACTGAAGCTTTCTTT. The encoded protein is CASSFPRPGTEAFF. Combining the CDR3 with reference TRBV7-2 and TRBJ1-1 gives the whole variable domain GAGVSQSPSNKVTEKGKDVELRCDPISGHTALYWYRQSLGQGLEFLIYFQGNSAPDKSGLPSDRFSAERTGGSVSTLTIQRTQQEDSAVYLCASSFPRPGTEAFFGQGTRLTVV.

The chain couples TRBV6-1 to TRBJ1-2; D remains ambiguous. From germline, CDR1 is MNHNS and CDR2 SASEGT. The V and J ends lost 6 bases and 4 bases respectively, with 15 bases between them. This CDR3 has 14 residues. As DNA, the CDR3 is TGTGCCAGCAGCCCGAGATCGGCGGGCTATGGCTACACCTTC. Encoded protein: CASSPRSAGYGYTF.

This clone has a single count. V is TRBV6-5 and J is TRBJ1-2, with TRBD1 matching over 7 bases. From germline, CDR1 is MNHEY and CDR2 SVGAGI. V shed 6 bases and J 0 bases; nucleotides not matched to a gene: 7. The CDR3 has 15 residues. For the CDR3, the DNA is TGTGCCAGCAGAACAGGGGTTGATGCTAACTATGGCTACACCTTC. It codes for CASRTGVDANYGYTF.

The chain is built from TRBV7-8 and TRBJ2-7; 7 bases agree with TRBD1. The CDR3 runs 13 residues. V lost 0 bases and J lost 7; bases outside the gene matches: 3. Germline-derived CDR1 and CDR2 are SGHVS and FQNEAQ. This CDR3 reads CASSLATGWEQYF. The CDR3 DNA sequence: TGTGCCAGCAGCTTAGCGACAGGGTGGGAGCAGTACTTC.

V gene TRBV6-4 combines with J gene TRBJ1-5; D unclear. The CDR3 is 14 residues long. V was trimmed by 6 bases and J by 6 bases, leaving 15 bases between them. Germline V gives CDR1 MRHNA, CDR2 SNTAGT. CDR3 DNA: TGTGCCAGCAGCGTAGAGGGATTTAGTCAGCCCCAGCATTTT. Protein sequence: CASSVEGFSQPQHF.

This sequence joins TRBV6-5 and TRBJ2-2, with 10 bases lining up with TRBD1. V shed 6 bases, J shed 5 bases, and the junction held 3 bases outside the gene matches. From germline, CDR1 is MNHEY and CDR2 SVGAGI. The CDR3 extends over 14 amino acids. The CDR3 nucleotides read TGTGCCAGCAGCCGGACAGGGGGGACCGGGGAGCTGTTTTTT. Translation gives CASSRTGGTGELFF.

This clone was detected once. The chain is built from TRBV30 and TRBJ2-5, with 10 bases aligning to TRBD2. Germline lookup yields CDR1 GTSNPN and CDR2 SVGIG (reference sequence). V was pared by 3 bases and J by 6 bases, with 4 bases of the junction left unmatched. This CDR3 is 13 amino acids long. The chain's CDR3 is CAWSPSGGKTQYF. The CDR3, as DNA: TGTGCCTGGAGCCCTAGCGGGGGTAAGACCCAGTACTTC.

The chain uses TRBV29-1 and TRBJ1-1, with unresolved D. Germline V lookup: CDR1 SQVTM, CDR2 ANQGSEA. V was trimmed by 6 bases and J by 6 bases, leaving 11 bases between them. The CDR3 covers 11 residues. This CDR3 is CSVDYSSEAFF. CDR3 nucleotide sequence: TGCAGCGTAGACTATTCATCTGAAGCTTTCTTT.

The table lists this clone with a count of one. V and J are TRBV5-6 and TRBJ1-4; weak D call: TRBD1 (6 bases). Germline loops: CDR1 SGHDT, CDR2 YYEEEE. Trimming pared 1 base from V and 6 bases from J, leaving 10 bases between. The CDR3 runs to 14 residues. In DNA, the CDR3 is TGTGCCAGCAGCTTGCTAACAGGGCATGAAAAACTGTTTTTT. It translates to CASSLLTGHEKLFF.

CDR3 nucleotides: TGTGCCAGCAGCGGACAGTCCTTATTCGGGGAGACCCAGTACTTC. It codes for CASSGQSLFGETQYF. The chain has TRBV6-1 and TRBJ2-5; a weak D match, TRBD1 (6 bases). CDR3 length equals 15 residues. From germline, CDR1 is MNHNS and CDR2 SASEGT. Deletions cut 6 bases from V and 5 bases from J, with 19 bases between.